Below, 2 T cell receptor beta chains from the same sample are listed, as sequenced in a study of shared T cell receptors in the human thymus. Method: immunoSEQ multiplex PCR; TCRdb's copy keeps in-frame clones and lacks some. Of 500,000 to 750,000 clones listed, roughly 90% were seen once; the top ten hold approximately 0.01%. This same sample was also part of a study on human thymus T cells.

Sample: thymocytes. These receptors came from a boy less than two years old with a congenital heart defect.

The gene calls are TRBV19 and TRBJ2-7; TRBD2 matches at 7 bases. Germline V CDR1 and CDR2: LNHDA, SQIVND (reference sequence). The trim removed 3 bases at V and 6 bases at J, leaving 8 bases unmatched. The CDR3 spans 14 residues. CDR3 nucleotides: TGTGCCAGTAGTATCTGGAGCGGGATCGGCGAGCAGTACTTC. The encoded protein is CASSIWSGIGEQYF.

V usage is TRBV5-1 and J usage is TRBJ1-1; TRBD1 aligns across 10 bases. CDR1 SGHRS and CDR2 YFSETQ come from the germline V gene. CDR3 length: 13 amino acids. The junction had 5 bases not matched to a gene; V was cut back by 4 bases and J by 8 bases. The CDR3 DNA follows: TGCGCCAGCAGCATTGACAGGGGGCGAGAAGCTTTCTTT. Encoded protein: CASSIDRGREAFF.